The source of this T cell receptor beta chain is a study of blood T cells in healthy people across ages. Whole-study findings and limits: With unsorted PBMCs, a conclusive comparison of naive versus antigen-experienced cells was not possible.

A J-beta primer mix and a sample-barcoded 5' primer were used in a second PCR of roughly 7 to 12 cycles. TCRdb ran MiXCR on the 5' RACE reads and lists one entry per CDR3 protein. This sample has more than 700,000 distinct CDR3 sequences, with around 45% found just once. This clonotype was counted only a few times. What it recognizes is unknown. The source material was blood. The receptor's source is an elderly man in good health.

CDR3 nucleotide sequence: TGTGCCAGCAGCGCCCCCCGAGGGGTCGACACTGAAGCTTTCTTT. Its translation is CASSAPRGVDTEAFF. The V call is TRBV7-9, the J call TRBJ1-1; perhaps TRBD1 as D (5 bases). The CDR3 loop spans 15 amino acids. The germline V gene encodes CDR1 SEHNR and CDR2 FQNEAQ (reference sequence). V was trimmed by 5 bases and J by 3 bases, leaving 16 bases between them.